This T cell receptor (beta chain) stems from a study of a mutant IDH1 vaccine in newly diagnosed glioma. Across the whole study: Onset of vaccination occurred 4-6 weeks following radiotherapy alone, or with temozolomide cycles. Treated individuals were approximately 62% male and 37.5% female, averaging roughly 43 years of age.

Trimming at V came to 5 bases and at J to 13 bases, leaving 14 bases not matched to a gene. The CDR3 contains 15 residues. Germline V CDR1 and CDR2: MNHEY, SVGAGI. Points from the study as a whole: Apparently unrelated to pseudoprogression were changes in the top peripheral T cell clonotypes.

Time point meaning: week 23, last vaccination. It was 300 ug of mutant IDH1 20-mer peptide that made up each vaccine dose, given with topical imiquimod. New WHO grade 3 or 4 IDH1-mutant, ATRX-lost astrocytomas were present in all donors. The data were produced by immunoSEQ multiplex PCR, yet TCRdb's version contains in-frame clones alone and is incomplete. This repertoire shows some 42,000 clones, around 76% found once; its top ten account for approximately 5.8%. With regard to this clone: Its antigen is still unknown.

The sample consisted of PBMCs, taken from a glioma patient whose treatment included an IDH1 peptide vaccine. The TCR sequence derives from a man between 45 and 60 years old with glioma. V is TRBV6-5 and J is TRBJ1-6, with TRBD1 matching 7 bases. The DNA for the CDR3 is TGTGCCAGCAGTGTCGATACAGGGGCCCTTTTTCCCCTCCACTTT. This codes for CASSVDTGALFPLHF.